These 22 T cell receptor beta chains came from one sample sequenced in a study of CXCR3-negative and CXCR3-positive naive CD8 T cells. Study results and caveats: CXCR3-positive naive cells carried more hydrophobic TRB CDR3s than CXCR3-negative naive cells did.

Antigens of these TCRs are unknown. TRB cDNA was prepared as libraries by UMI-labeled 5' RACE. TCRdb re-called the 5' RACE reads and shows each CDR3 protein once, DNA omitted. Its clone listing holds 85,000 to 90,000 distinct CDR3 sequences. The sequenced sample was naive CXCR3+ CD8+ T cells from blood. As for subset: CD45RO-CCR7+CD27+CD95- naive CD8+ T cells expressing CXCR3 (TNR3+). These receptors originate from a human donor in good health. Some clones in this sample may be carry-over from other donors' samples.

The V call is TRBV12-3 or TRBV12-4, the J call TRBJ1-1; the D gene TCRdb calls, TRBD1, cannot be checked with no DNA. The CDR3 covers 14 residues. CDR3 amino acids: CASTPPGAGGEAFF.

V is TRBV6-6 and J is TRBJ1-2. This CDR3 is built from 17 residues. Germline lookup yields CDR1 MNHNY and CDR2 SVGAGI (reference sequence). The CDR3 loop reads CASSSLINAGLLEGYTF.

The J gene is TRBJ2-1, the V gene TRBV3-1; the TCRdb call, TRBD1, lacks DNA for checking. The CDR3 consists of 12 residues. Germline-derived CDR1 and CDR2 are LGHDT and YNNKEL (reference sequence). This chain's CDR3 is CASSQDAGHRFF.

V gene TRBV7-9 combines with J gene TRBJ1-1; TCRdb designates TRBD1, a call that cannot be tested without DNA. The CDR3 contains 12 residues. CDR1 is SEHNR and CDR2 is FQNEAQ in the germline V gene (reference sequence). This CDR3 is CASAVGGTEAFF.

V is TRBV15 and J is TRBJ1-6; there is no DNA to check the TCRdb D call of TRBD1. Germline CDR1 and CDR2: LNHNV and YYDKDF (reference sequence). The CDR3 length is 13 residues. CDR3 sequence: CATSDRDNSPLHF.

This chain connects TRBV7-9 to TRBJ2-7. CDR3 length: 16 amino acids. From germline, CDR1 is SEHNR and CDR2 FQNEAQ (reference sequence). CDR3 in amino acids: CASSLAVSPSSYEQYF.

The chain couples TRBV20-1 to TRBJ2-5; TCRdb reports TRBD1, a call that lacks DNA to check it against. CDR3 length equals 14 residues. Germline V gene sequence: CDR1 DFQATT, CDR2 SNEGSKA (reference sequence). CDR3 in amino acids: CSARDPGQMETQYF.

The chain employs TRBV28 and TRBJ1-2; TCRdb lists TRBD1, though no DNA is available to test this call. Per the germline V gene, CDR1 is MDHEN and CDR2 is SYDVKM. The CDR3 totals 15 residues. CDR3: CASIEGGAGYYGYTF.

This chain connects TRBV20-1 to TRBJ2-1; the D call of TRBD1 rests on TCRdb alone, since no DNA is present to check it. Looked up from germline, CDR1 is DFQATT and CDR2 is SNEGSKA (reference sequence). There are 14 residues in the CDR3. Here the CDR3 reads CSATSRDTSDEQFF.

The chain has TRBV6-2 or TRBV6-3 and TRBJ2-7. Germline CDR1 MNHEY, CDR2 SVGEGT. The CDR3 covers 13 residues. The CDR3 reads CASSYSRVGEQYF.

The rearrangement links TRBV28 to TRBJ2-3; TCRdb designates TRBD2, a call that cannot be tested without DNA. This CDR3 region has 16 residues. CDR1 MDHEN and CDR2 SYDVKM come from the germline V gene. This chain's CDR3 is CASSPTSGRAADTQYF. The full variable domain, rest sourced from reference TRBV28 and TRBJ2-3, is DVKVTQSSRYLVKRTGEKVFLECVQDMDHENMFWYRQDPGLGLRLIYFSYDVKMKEKGDIPEGYSVSREKKERFSLILESASTNQTSMYLCASSPTSGRAADTQYFGPGTRLTVL.

This chain links TRBV20-1 with TRBJ2-3; TCRdb reports TRBD2, a call that lacks DNA to check it against. Looked up from germline, CDR1 is DFQATT and CDR2 is SNEGSKA (reference sequence). The CDR3 spans 14 residues. CDR3 in amino acids: CSAAGLAGADTQYF.

V and J are TRBV19 and TRBJ1-1; TCRdb returns TRBD1, unconfirmable since there is no DNA. The CDR3 sequence is 14 residues long. CDR1 LNHDA and CDR2 SQIVND come from the germline V gene (reference sequence). CDR3 sequence reads: CASSIVSGGTEAFF.

This chain links TRBV19 with TRBJ1-1. CDR1 and CDR2 (germline): LNHDA, SQIVND (reference sequence). This CDR3 has 14 residues. The CDR3 sequence: CASRMPDMNTEAFF.

The V call is TRBV28, the J call TRBJ2-7. Germline assignment: CDR1 MDHEN and CDR2 SYDVKM. CDR3 size: 12 residues. CDR3 residues: CASNRDSYEQYF.

This sequence joins TRBV6-5 and TRBJ2-7; TCRdb indicates TRBD2, and absent DNA this call remains unverified. This CDR3 region has 15 residues. Germline V gene data show CDR1 as MNHEY and CDR2 as SVGAGI. The CDR3 sequence: CASSPGLAGGNEQYF.

V and J are TRBV5-5 and TRBJ2-1. This CDR3 contains 17 residues. Germline V gives CDR1 SGHKS, CDR2 YYEKEE (reference sequence). This chain's CDR3 is CASSLYAEAFGYNEQFF.

The chain couples TRBV10-3 to TRBJ1-2; the D call of TRBD1 rests on TCRdb alone, since no DNA is present to check it. The CDR3 sequence is 16 residues long. Per germline, CDR1 ENHRY and CDR2 SYGVKD. The CDR3 spells CAISESMDTANYGYTF.

The rearrangement joins TRBV12-3 or TRBV12-4 to TRBJ2-3; the D gene TCRdb calls, TRBD1, cannot be checked with no DNA. The CDR3 spans 12 residues. The CDR3 here is CASSSSRDTQYF.

The chain uses TRBV7-2 and TRBJ2-1; TCRdb designates TRBD2, a call that cannot be tested without DNA. CDR3 size: 15 residues. CDR1 and CDR2 from the germline V gene are SGHTA and FQGNSA. The CDR3 is CASSLGDYEGDEQFF.

The chain joins TRBV7-9 to TRBJ1-2; TCRdb's D call, TRBD1, is unchecked because there is no DNA. The germline CDR1 and CDR2 sequences are SEHNR and FQNEAQ (reference sequence). The CDR3 is 14 residues long. The CDR3 is CASSFEGAYYGYTF.

The chain has TRBV7-8 and TRBJ2-1; TCRdb's assignment of TRBD2 cannot be checked, as there is no DNA. The germline V gene encodes CDR1 SGHVS and CDR2 FQNEAQ. CDR3 length: 16 residues. Here the CDR3 reads CASSYYEMGSGGPQFF.